One sample yielded the 8 T cell receptor beta chains listed below, sequenced in a study of blood T cell repertoires in COVID-19. Method: immunoSEQ multiplex PCR; TCRdb's copy keeps in-frame clones and lacks some. The sample lists 200,000 to 250,000 clones; under 90% were seen once. Sequenced sample: PBMCs or T cells enriched from blood (not recorded which). These receptors were obtained from a woman in her sixties or seventies who had recovered from COVID-19.

V is TRBV3-1 (or the pseudogene TRBV3-2) and J is TRBJ2-3; 13 nucleotides agree with TRBD2. CDR3 size: 14 residues. Germline CDR1 and CDR2: LGHDT and YNNKEL (reference sequence). Germline trimming cut 7 bases from V and 5 bases from J; bases unmatched to any gene: 3. This CDR3 reads CASKGTSGVDTQYF. In DNA, the CDR3 is TGTGCCAGCAAAGGGACTAGCGGGGTAGATACGCAGTATTTT.

The rearrangement links TRBV19 to TRBJ1-6; 10 bases align to TRBD1. The CDR3 contains 15 residues. V dropped 5 bases and J dropped 7; count of bases not matched to a gene: 5. Germline CDR1 LNHDA, CDR2 SQIVND (reference sequence). The CDR3 DNA reads as TGTGCCAGTAGTCGGGACAGGGGAGGGAATTCACCCCTCCACTTT. As protein: CASSRDRGGNSPLHF.

This rearrangement joins TRBV6-5 to TRBJ2-5, with D maybe TRBD2 (5 bases). This CDR3 is 12 amino acids long. Trimming removed 8 bases from V and 3 bases from J, with 10 bases in between. The germline gives CDR1 MNHEY, CDR2 SVGAGI. The DNA for the CDR3 is TGTGCCAGCGAGGTCGGGGAAGAGACCCAGTACTTC. Protein sequence: CASEVGEETQYF.

V usage is TRBV11-3 and J usage is TRBJ1-6; TRBD1 might be the D (6 bases). The CDR3 consists of 13 residues. With 5 bases removed from V and 9 bases from J, the gap between germline ends came to 11 bases. The germline CDR1 and CDR2 sequences are SGHNT and YENEEA. The CDR3 DNA is TGTGCCAGCAGCCGGACAGTAGGTTCACCCCTCCACTTT. It yields the protein CASSRTVGSPLHF.

The rearrangement joins TRBV7-8 to TRBJ2-3; TRBD2 aligns across 8 bases. The CDR3 length is 17 residues. Germline lookup yields CDR1 SGHVS and CDR2 FQNEAQ. Trimming cost V 5 bases and J 2 bases; bases outside gene matches: 12. The chain's CDR3 is CASSPDLAGGTTDTQYF. For the CDR3, the DNA is TGTGCCAGCAGCCCCGACTTGGCGGGGGGCACCACAGATACGCAGTATTTT.

The gene calls are TRBV3-1 (or the pseudogene TRBV3-2) and TRBJ2-4, with 8 bases that match TRBD1. After removal of 4 bases from V and 9 bases from J, the junction contained 8 bases not matched to a gene. CDR1 LGHDT and CDR2 YNNKEL come from the germline V gene (reference sequence). The CDR3 length is 14 residues. The CDR3 nucleotides are TGTGCCAGCAGCCCCTCCCCAACAGGGGGCATTCAGTACTTC. This encodes CASSPSPTGGIQYF.

The rearrangement links TRBV18 to TRBJ1-1, with a weak D call TRBD1 (5 bases). V was shortened by 2 bases and J by 6 bases, with 10 bases between the two germline ends. The CDR3 is made up of 13 amino acids. From germline, CDR1 is KGHSH and CDR2 LQKENI. In nucleotides, the CDR3 is TGTGCCAGCTCACCAGACAGTCACCCTGAAGCTTTCTTT. Translating gives CASSPDSHPEAFF.

This chain uses TRBV18 with TRBJ1-1; D ambiguous. CDR3 length equals 14 residues. V dropped 3 bases and J dropped 4 bases, with 12 bases sitting between them. The V gene's germline CDR1 is KGHSH and CDR2 LQKENI. In DNA, the CDR3 is TGTGCCAGCTCACCGTCTCGAGGTAGCACTGAAGCTTTCTTT. The encoded protein is CASSPSRGSTEAFF.